One sample yielded the 27 T cell receptor beta chains listed below, sequenced in a study of CD8 T cells in ankylosing spondylitis. A single record per CDR3 protein comes from TCRdb applying MiXCR to the 5' RACE reads. The table records about 90,000 distinct CDR3 sequences, 27% of them present only once. The sample taken for sequencing was blood, either unsorted or a sorted T cell fraction (not recorded which). Receptor source: a male donor with ankylosing spondylitis or in good health (not recorded which).

Only a few counts were recorded for this clonotype. The chain couples TRBV7-9 to TRBJ2-5, with 7 bases identical to TRBD1. There are 16 residues in the CDR3. From germline, CDR1 is SEHNR and CDR2 FQNEAQ (reference sequence). Trimming removed 4 bases from V and 8 bases from J; junction bases left unmatched: 16. The CDR3 DNA reads TGTGCCAGCAGCTCGCCCCGGGACAGACGGAGAGTTACCCAGTACTTC. Protein product: CASSSPRDRRRVTQYF. The complete variable domain, with remaining parts taken from reference TRBV7-9 and TRBJ2-5, reads DTGVSQNPRHKITKRGQNVTFRCDPISEHNRLYWYRQTLGQGPEFLTYFQNEAQLEKSRLLSDRFSAERPKGSFSTLEIQRTEQGDSAMYLCASSSPRDRRRVTQYFGPGTRLLVL.

This sequence joins TRBV5-1 and TRBJ1-2, with 8 bases that match TRBD1. V lost 4 bases to trimming and J lost 8 bases; unmatched junction nucleotides: 10. The CDR3 totals 14 residues. Germline loops: CDR1 SGHRS, CDR2 YFSETQ. CDR3 DNA: TGCGCCAGCAGCGTATTGACAGGGGAGGAAGGCTACACCTTC. Translation gives CASSVLTGEEGYTF.

V usage is TRBV29-1 and J usage is TRBJ1-1, with a tentative D call TRBD1 (5 bases). CDR1 and CDR2 from the germline V gene are SQVTM and ANQGSEA. The ends were cut back, 4 bases at V and 8 bases at J, with 14 bases in the middle. This CDR3 region has 12 residues. The CDR3 protein is CSVVPREAEAFF. The CDR3 DNA is TGCAGCGTTGTCCCCAGGGAGGCAGAAGCTTTCTTT.

The rearrangement links TRBV12-3 or TRBV12-4 to TRBJ2-1; TRBD2 aligns across 8 bases. V trimming: 10 bases; J trimming: 3 bases; junction bases outside the gene matches: 5. This CDR3 is 13 amino acids long. CDR3 sequence reads: CAIRTSLYNEQFF. The CDR3, as DNA: TGTGCCATCAGGACTAGCCTCTACAATGAGCAGTTCTTC.

In this sample, this clonotype turned up a few times. The rearrangement links TRBV5-1 to TRBJ2-5, with D uncertain. Germline V gives CDR1 SGHRS, CDR2 YFSETQ. Trimming took off 0 bases at V and 2 bases at J, with 8 bases between the two ends. This CDR3 is built from 14 residues. CDR3 sequence: CASSLVDKQETQYF. The CDR3 region has the DNA TGCGCCAGCAGCTTGGTAGATAAACAAGAGACCCAGTACTTC.

The J gene is TRBJ1-1, the V gene TRBV5-1; no clear D gene. The CDR3 is 13 amino acids. V was pared by 7 bases and J by 5 bases, with 15 bases between. Germline-derived CDR1 and CDR2 are SGHRS and YFSETQ. CDR3 residues: CASQAGAGTEAFF. The CDR3 DNA is TGCGCCAGCCAAGCGGGAGCAGGTACTGAAGCTTTCTTT.

This clonotype was observed many times. The V call is TRBV18, the J call TRBJ1-1, with D tentatively TRBD1 (6 bases). Trimming took 5 bases from V and 1 from J, leaving 11 bases between them. CDR1 is KGHSH, CDR2 LQKENI, per germline. The CDR3 sequence is 14 residues long. CDR3 in amino acids: CASSVQGGNTEAFF. The CDR3 nucleotides are TGTGCCAGCTCAGTACAGGGTGGGAACACTGAAGCTTTCTTT.

This clonotype was recorded a few times. The chain joins TRBV5-1 to TRBJ2-2; the D is unclear. The CDR3 covers 15 residues. Germline V lookup: CDR1 SGHRS, CDR2 YFSETQ. Trimming left V 4 bases short and J 5 bases short, with 15 bases between. In DNA form, the CDR3 reads TGCGCCAGCAGCCCCGATCCCTTAGCTACCGGGGAGCTGTTTTTT. Amino acid sequence: CASSPDPLATGELFF. Full variable domain (rest looked up from reference TRBV5-1 and TRBJ2-2): KAGVTQTPRYLIKTRGQQVTLSCSPISGHRSVSWYQQTPGQGLQFLFEYFSETQRNKGNFPGRFSGRQFSNSRSEMNVSTLELGDSALYLCASSPDPLATGELFFGEGSRLTVL.

The gene calls are TRBV27 and TRBJ2-7; 8 nucleotides agree with TRBD1. V dropped 3 bases and J dropped 3; count of bases not matched to a gene: 4. From germline, CDR1 is MNHEY and CDR2 SMNVEV (reference sequence). The CDR3 sequence is 14 residues long. The CDR3: CASSLKDRDYEQYF. For the CDR3, the DNA is TGTGCCAGCAGTTTGAAGGACAGGGACTACGAGCAGTACTTC.

V and J are TRBV10-3 and TRBJ1-5; D remains ambiguous. CDR1 ENHRY and CDR2 SYGVKD come from the germline V gene. Deletions cut 7 bases from V and 5 bases from J, with 12 bases between. The CDR3 has 13 amino acids. CDR3 nucleotides: TGTGCCATCACCCCGACCTTAGATCAGCCCCAGCATTTT. Its translation: CAITPTLDQPQHF.

The chain recombines TRBV5-1 with TRBJ1-1; no reliable D call. The CDR3 contains 14 residues. From germline, CDR1 is SGHRS and CDR2 YFSETQ. With 1 base removed from V and 4 bases from J, the gap between germline ends came to 11 bases. This CDR3 is CASSLWSEVTEAFF. Written as DNA, the CDR3 is TGCGCCAGCAGCTTGTGGTCAGAGGTCACTGAAGCTTTCTTT.

The chain links TRBV20-1 to TRBJ2-2; TRBD2 might be the D (5 bases). The V end lost 2 bases, the J end lost 2 bases, and 12 bases lay between the germline ends. CDR3 length equals 15 residues. CDR1 and CDR2 (germline): DFQATT, SNEGSKA (reference sequence). The CDR3 region is CSARPGSSNTGELFF. The CDR3 region has the DNA TGCAGTGCTAGACCGGGATCTTCAAACACCGGGGAGCTGTTTTTT.

The chain links TRBV6-1 to TRBJ2-5, with a possible D match to TRBD1 (6 bases). The length of the CDR3 is 14 residues. Germline values: CDR1 MNHNS, CDR2 SASEGT. The V end lost 7 bases, the J end lost 3 bases, and 15 bases lay between the germline ends. As DNA, the CDR3 is TGTGCCAGCACGAACTTCCCAGGGGAAGAGACCCAGTACTTC. It yields the protein CASTNFPGEETQYF.

The chain carries TRBV6-1 and TRBJ2-5, with 9 bases aligning to TRBD2. This CDR3 has 14 residues. CDR1 and CDR2 (germline): MNHNS, SASEGT. V dropped 4 bases and J dropped 2; count of bases not matched to a gene: 2. CDR3 sequence: CASSGTSGQETQYF. CDR3 nucleotide sequence: TGTGCCAGCAGTGGTACTAGCGGGCAAGAGACCCAGTACTTC.

This clonotype showed up just a few times. This chain links TRBV19 with TRBJ1-2; D gene unclear. Trimming pared 7 bases from V and 5 bases from J, leaving 17 bases between. The CDR3 covers 14 residues. Germline values: CDR1 LNHDA, CDR2 SQIVND (reference sequence). This CDR3 is CASTSTGFGYGYTF. The CDR3 DNA is TGTGCCAGTACCAGTACTGGGTTCGGGTATGGCTACACCTTC.

This clonotype appeared a few times. The V gene is TRBV29-1, the J gene TRBJ1-2; D remains unclear. This CDR3 is 12 amino acids long. Trimming left V 5 bases short and J 4 bases short, with 11 bases between. The germline gives CDR1 SQVTM, CDR2 ANQGSEA. As DNA, the CDR3 is TGCAGCGTTATTGTGACCGTCTATGGCTACACCTTC. Translating it yields CSVIVTVYGYTF.

The J gene is TRBJ1-4, the V gene TRBV4-1; 8 bases are shared with TRBD1. The CDR3 has 16 amino acids. After removal of 0 bases from V and 7 bases from J, the junction contained 7 bases not matched to a gene. The germline CDR1 and CDR2 sequences are MGHRA and YSYEKL. CDR3 coding DNA: TGCGCCAGCAGCCAAGAACGACGGACAGGGTCTGAAAAACTGTTTTTT. This codes for CASSQERRTGSEKLFF.

This clonotype turned up a few times. CDR3 loop: CASSGFRGAEAFF. The CDR3 coding sequence is TGTGCCAGCAGTGGTTTCCGGGGTGCTGAAGCTTTCTTT. V gene TRBV25-1 combines with J gene TRBJ1-1, with unresolved D. This CDR3 has 13 residues. The germline V and J ends were trimmed by 4 bases and 6 bases, with 12 bases remaining between them. Looked up from germline, CDR1 is MGHDK and CDR2 is SYGVNS. Based on the CDR3 plus reference TRBV25-1 and TRBJ1-1, the full variable domain is EADIYQTPRYLVIGTGKKITLECSQTMGHDKMYWYQQDPGMELHLIHYSYGVNSTEKGDLSSESTVSRIRTEHFPLTLESARPSHTSQYLCASSGFRGAEAFFGQGTRLTVV.

The rearrangement uses TRBV5-1 and TRBJ2-1, with 13 positions matching TRBD2. The CDR3 length is 18 residues. The junction had 9 bases not matched to a gene; V was cut back by 1 base and J by 5 bases. The germline V gene has CDR1 SGHRS and CDR2 YFSETQ. CDR3 nucleotide sequence: TGCGCCAGCAGCTTGTTCCCTCGGACTAGCGGGAGACACAATGAGCAGTTCTTC. It codes for CASSLFPRTSGRHNEQFF.

V and J are TRBV20-1 and TRBJ2-1; tentative D call: TRBD2 (5 bases). Germline V gives CDR1 DFQATT, CDR2 SNEGSKA (reference sequence). Trimming took 2 bases from V and 15 from J, leaving 14 bases between them. CDR3 length equals 11 residues. DNA for the CDR3: TGCAGTGCTAGATCAAGGGAGACGGTGTTCTTC. Its protein product is CSARSRETVFF.

Here the CDR3 reads CSSGGGNEQFF. CDR3 in DNA: TGCAGCTCTGGGGGGGGCAATGAGCAGTTCTTC. The chain has TRBV29-1 and TRBJ2-1; 7 bases align to TRBD2. CDR3 length: 11 residues. Germline V CDR1 and CDR2: SQVTM, ANQGSEA. The J segment lost 6 bases and the V segment lost 8 bases, leaving 4 bases of the junction unmatched.

The V call is TRBV5-1, the J call TRBJ2-1, with D perhaps TRBD1 (5 bases). Germline loops: CDR1 SGHRS, CDR2 YFSETQ. V lost 0 bases and J lost 4, with 11 bases in between. CDR3 length: 15 residues. The CDR3 coding sequence is TGCGCCAGCAGCTTGGCGCAGGGTGGGTACAATGAGCAGTTCTTC. Its protein is CASSLAQGGYNEQFF. The variable domain in full, with the rest retrieved from reference TRBV5-1 and TRBJ2-1, is KAGVTQTPRYLIKTRGQQVTLSCSPISGHRSVSWYQQTPGQGLQFLFEYFSETQRNKGNFPGRFSGRQFSNSRSEMNVSTLELGDSALYLCASSLAQGGYNEQFFGPGTRLTVL.

This clonotype was observed a few times. CDR3 nucleotide sequence: TGTGCCAGCAGTGAATGGACGGGAACCTCCACAGATACGCAGTATTTT. Translating it yields CASSEWTGTSTDTQYF. The V call is TRBV25-1, the J call TRBJ2-3, with a weak D call TRBD2 (5 bases). V was clipped by 1 base and J by 2 bases, with 13 bases between them. The CDR3 consists of 16 residues. Germline CDR1 MGHDK, CDR2 SYGVNS.

CDR3 protein: CSASVGDDIYQPQHF. For the CDR3, the DNA is TGCAGTGCTAGCGTGGGGGACGACATTTATCAGCCCCAGCATTTT. This chain connects TRBV20-1 to TRBJ1-5; D possibly corresponds to TRBD1 (5 bases). The germline V gene has CDR1 DFQATT and CDR2 SNEGSKA (reference sequence). V lost 3 bases to trimming and J lost 5 bases, with 17 bases between them. The CDR3 spans 15 residues.

The V and J genes are TRBV5-1 and TRBJ2-3; D is undetermined. Germline V gene data show CDR1 as SGHRS and CDR2 as YFSETQ. The ends were cut back, 3 bases at V and 3 bases at J, with 8 bases in the middle. The CDR3 consists of 13 residues. Here the CDR3 reads CASSYTLTDTQYF. For the CDR3, the DNA is TGCGCCAGCAGCTACACGTTAACAGATACGCAGTATTTT.

A few counts support this clonotype. The chain joins TRBV20-1 to TRBJ2-3, with no clear D. CDR1 and CDR2 (germline): DFQATT, SNEGSKA (reference sequence). V was shortened by 8 bases and J by 1 base, with 19 bases between the two germline ends. This CDR3 is built from 15 residues. CDR3: CSWLKPALGTDTQYF. In DNA form, the CDR3 reads TGCAGTTGGCTGAAGCCTGCCCTCGGCACAGATACGCAGTATTTT.

The V and J genes are TRBV15 and TRBJ1-1; D not certain. Germline-derived CDR1 and CDR2 are LNHNV and YYDKDF (reference sequence). The CDR3 totals 14 residues. V shed 0 bases and J shed 10 bases, with 15 bases lying between them. CDR3 region: CATSRDLGRNSAFF. In DNA, the CDR3 is TGTGCCACCAGCAGAGATTTGGGCAGGAACTCAGCTTTCTTT.